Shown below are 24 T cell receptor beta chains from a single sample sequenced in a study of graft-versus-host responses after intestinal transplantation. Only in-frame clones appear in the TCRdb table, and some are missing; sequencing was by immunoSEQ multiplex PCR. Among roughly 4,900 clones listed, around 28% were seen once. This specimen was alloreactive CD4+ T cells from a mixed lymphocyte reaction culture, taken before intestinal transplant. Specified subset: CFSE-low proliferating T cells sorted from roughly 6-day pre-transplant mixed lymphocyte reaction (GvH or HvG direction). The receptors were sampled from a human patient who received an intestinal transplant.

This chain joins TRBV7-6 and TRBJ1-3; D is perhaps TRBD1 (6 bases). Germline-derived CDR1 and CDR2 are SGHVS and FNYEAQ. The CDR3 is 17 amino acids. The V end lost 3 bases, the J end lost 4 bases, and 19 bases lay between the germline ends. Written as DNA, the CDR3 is TGTGCCAGCAGCTTTGGCTGGGGGCCGGCAGCGGGAAACACCATATATTTT. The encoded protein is CASSFGWGPAAGNTIYF.

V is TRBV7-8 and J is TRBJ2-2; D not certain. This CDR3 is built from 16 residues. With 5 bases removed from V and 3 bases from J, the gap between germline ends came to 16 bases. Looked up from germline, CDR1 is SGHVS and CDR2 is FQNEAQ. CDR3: CASSPVRVLYTGELFF. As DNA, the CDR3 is TGTGCCAGCAGCCCCGTTCGGGTTCTCTACACCGGGGAGCTGTTTTTT.

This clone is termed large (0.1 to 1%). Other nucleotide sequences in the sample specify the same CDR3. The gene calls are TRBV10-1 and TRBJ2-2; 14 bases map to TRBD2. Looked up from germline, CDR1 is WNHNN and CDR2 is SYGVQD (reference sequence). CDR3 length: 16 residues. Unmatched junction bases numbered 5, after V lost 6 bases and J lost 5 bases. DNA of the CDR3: TGCGCCAGCAGCCCACGACTAGCGGGAGGGACCGGGGAGCTGTTTTTT. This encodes CASSPRLAGGTGELFF.

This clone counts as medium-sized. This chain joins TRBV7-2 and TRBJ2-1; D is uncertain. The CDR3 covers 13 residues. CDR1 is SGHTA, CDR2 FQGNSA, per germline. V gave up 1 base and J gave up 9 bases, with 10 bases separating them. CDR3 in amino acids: CASSLVALTEQFF. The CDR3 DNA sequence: TGTGCCAGCAGCTTAGTCGCGCTAACTGAGCAGTTCTTC.

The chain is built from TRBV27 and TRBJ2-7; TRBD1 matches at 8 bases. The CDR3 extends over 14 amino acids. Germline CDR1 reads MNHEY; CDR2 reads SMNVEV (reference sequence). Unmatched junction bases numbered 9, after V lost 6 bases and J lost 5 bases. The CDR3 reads CASSRSQGAHEQYF. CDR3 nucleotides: TGTGCCAGCAGCCGCTCCCAGGGGGCCCACGAGCAGTACTTC.

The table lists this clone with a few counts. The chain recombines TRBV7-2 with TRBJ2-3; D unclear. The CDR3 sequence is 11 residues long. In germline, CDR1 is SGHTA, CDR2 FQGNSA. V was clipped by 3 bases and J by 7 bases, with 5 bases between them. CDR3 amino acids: CASSFLYTQYF. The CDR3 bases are TGTGCCAGCAGCTTCCTTTATACGCAGTATTTT.

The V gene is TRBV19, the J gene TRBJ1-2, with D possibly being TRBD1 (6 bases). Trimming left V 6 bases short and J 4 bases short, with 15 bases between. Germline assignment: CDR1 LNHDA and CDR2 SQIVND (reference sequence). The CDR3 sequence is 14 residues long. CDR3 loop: CASSQGTAGYGYTF. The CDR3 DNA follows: TGTGCCAGTAGCCAGGGGACGGCGGGCTATGGCTACACCTTC.

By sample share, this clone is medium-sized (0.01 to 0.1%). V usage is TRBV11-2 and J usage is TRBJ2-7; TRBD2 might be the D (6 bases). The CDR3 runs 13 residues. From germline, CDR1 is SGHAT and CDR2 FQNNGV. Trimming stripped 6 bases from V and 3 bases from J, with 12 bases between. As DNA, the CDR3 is TGTGCCAGCAGTCGGACTAACCACTACGAGCAGTACTTC. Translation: CASSRTNHYEQYF.

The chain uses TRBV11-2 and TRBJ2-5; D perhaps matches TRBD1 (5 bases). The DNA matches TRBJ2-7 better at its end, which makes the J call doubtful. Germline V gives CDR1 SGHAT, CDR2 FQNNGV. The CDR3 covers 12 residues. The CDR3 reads CASSLQGYEQYF. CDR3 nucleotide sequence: TGTGCCAGCAGCCTCCAGGGTTACGAGCAGTACTTC.

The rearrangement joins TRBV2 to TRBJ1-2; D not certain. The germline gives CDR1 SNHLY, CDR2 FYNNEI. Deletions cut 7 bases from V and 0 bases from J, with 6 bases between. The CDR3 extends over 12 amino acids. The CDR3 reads CASTHTNYGYTF. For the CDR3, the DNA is TGTGCCAGCACTCACACTAACTATGGCTACACCTTC.

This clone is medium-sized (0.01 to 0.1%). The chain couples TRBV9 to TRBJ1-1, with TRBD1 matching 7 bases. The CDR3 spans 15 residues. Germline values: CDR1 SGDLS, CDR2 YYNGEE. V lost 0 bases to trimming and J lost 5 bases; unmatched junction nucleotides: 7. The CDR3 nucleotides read TGTGCCAGCAGCGTAGCTGTGACAGGGAGAACTGAAGCTTTCTTT. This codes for CASSVAVTGRTEAFF. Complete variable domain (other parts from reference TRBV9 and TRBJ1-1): DSGVTQTPKHLITATGQRVTLRCSPRSGDLSVYWYQQSLDQGLQFLIQYYNGEERAKGNILERFSAQQFPDLHSELNLSSLELGDSALYFCASSVAVTGRTEAFFGQGTRLTVV.

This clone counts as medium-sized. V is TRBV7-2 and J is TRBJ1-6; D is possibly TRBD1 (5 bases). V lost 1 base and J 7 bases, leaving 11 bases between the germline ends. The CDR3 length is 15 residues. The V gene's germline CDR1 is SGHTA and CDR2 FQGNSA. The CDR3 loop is CASSLGAGLNSPLHF. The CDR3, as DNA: TGTGCCAGCAGCTTAGGTGCAGGGCTGAATTCACCCCTCCACTTT. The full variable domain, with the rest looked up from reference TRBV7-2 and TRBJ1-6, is GAGVSQSPSNKVTEKGKDVELRCDPISGHTALYWYRQSLGQGLEFLIYFQGNSAPDKSGLPSDRFSAERTGGSVSTLTIQRTQQEDSAVYLCASSLGAGLNSPLHFGNGTRLTVT.

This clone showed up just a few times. The CDR3 region is CASSSRKDRGTYEQYF. CDR3 nucleotide sequence: TGTGCCAGCAGCTCGAGGAAGGACAGGGGAACATACGAGCAGTACTTC. This chain links TRBV7-3 with TRBJ2-7, with 9 bases aligning to TRBD1. Germline CDR1 is SGHTA and CDR2 is FQGTGA. There are 16 residues in the CDR3. The junction had 11 bases not matched to a gene; V was cut back by 4 bases and J by 4 bases.

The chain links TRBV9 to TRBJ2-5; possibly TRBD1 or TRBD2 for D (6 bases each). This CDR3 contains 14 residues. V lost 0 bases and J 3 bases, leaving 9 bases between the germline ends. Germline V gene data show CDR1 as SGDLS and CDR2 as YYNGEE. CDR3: CASSVGGAEETQYF. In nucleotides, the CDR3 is TGTGCCAGCAGCGTAGGGGGGGCAGAAGAGACCCAGTACTTC.

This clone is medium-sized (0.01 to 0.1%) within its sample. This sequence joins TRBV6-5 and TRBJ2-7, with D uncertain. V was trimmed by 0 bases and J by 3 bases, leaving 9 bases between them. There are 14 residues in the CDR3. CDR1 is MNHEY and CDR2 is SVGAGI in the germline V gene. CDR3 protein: CASSYSRRYYEQYF. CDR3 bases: TGTGCCAGCAGTTACTCGCGTCGGTACTACGAGCAGTACTTC.

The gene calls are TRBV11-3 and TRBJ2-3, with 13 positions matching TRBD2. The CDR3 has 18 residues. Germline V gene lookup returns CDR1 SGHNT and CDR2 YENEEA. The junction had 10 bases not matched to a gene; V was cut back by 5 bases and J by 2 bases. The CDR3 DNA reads TGTGCCAGCAGCCAGCGGGGACTAGCGGGGCCAGACACAGATACGCAGTATTTT. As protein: CASSQRGLAGPDTDTQYF.

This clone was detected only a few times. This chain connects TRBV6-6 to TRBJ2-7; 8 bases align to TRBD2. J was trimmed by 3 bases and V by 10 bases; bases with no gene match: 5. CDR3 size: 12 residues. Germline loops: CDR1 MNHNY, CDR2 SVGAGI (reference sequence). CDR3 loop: CATSSGNYEQYF. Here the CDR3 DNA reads TGTGCCACTAGTAGCGGGAACTACGAGCAGTACTTC.

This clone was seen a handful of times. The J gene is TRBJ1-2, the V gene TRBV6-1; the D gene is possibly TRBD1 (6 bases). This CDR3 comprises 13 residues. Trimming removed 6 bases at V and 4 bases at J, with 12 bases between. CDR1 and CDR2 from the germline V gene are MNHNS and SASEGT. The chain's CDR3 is CASRNRDSYGYTF. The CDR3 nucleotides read TGTGCCAGCAGAAACAGGGATAGCTATGGCTACACCTTC.

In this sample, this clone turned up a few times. CDR3 DNA: TGTGCCAGCAGTGAACCCTTTTATGGCTACACCTTC. This sequence encodes CASSEPFYGYTF. The chain combines TRBV6-4 with TRBJ1-2; no clear D gene. V was shortened by 3 bases and J by 5 bases, with 7 bases between the two germline ends. The CDR3 consists of 12 residues. Per the germline V gene, CDR1 is MRHNA and CDR2 is SNTAGT.

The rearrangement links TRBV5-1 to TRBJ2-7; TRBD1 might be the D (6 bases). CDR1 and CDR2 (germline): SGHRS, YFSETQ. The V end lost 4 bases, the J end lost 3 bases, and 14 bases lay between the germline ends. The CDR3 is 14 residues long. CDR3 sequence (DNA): TGCGCCAGCAGCCAATCGACAGGTAGCTACGAGCAGTACTTC. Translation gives CASSQSTGSYEQYF.

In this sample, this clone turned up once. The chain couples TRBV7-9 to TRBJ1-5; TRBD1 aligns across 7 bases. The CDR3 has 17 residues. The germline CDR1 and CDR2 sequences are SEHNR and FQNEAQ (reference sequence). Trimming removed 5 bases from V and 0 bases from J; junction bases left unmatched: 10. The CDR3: CASSPLWDSHSNQPQHF. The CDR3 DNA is TGTGCCAGCAGCCCCCTTTGGGACAGCCATAGCAATCAGCCCCAGCATTTT. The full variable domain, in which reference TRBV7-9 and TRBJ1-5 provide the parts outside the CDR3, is DTGVSQNPRHKITKRGQNVTFRCDPISEHNRLYWYRQTLGQGPEFLTYFQNEAQLEKSRLLSDRFSAERPKGSFSTLEIQRTEQGDSAMYLCASSPLWDSHSNQPQHFGDGTRLSIL.

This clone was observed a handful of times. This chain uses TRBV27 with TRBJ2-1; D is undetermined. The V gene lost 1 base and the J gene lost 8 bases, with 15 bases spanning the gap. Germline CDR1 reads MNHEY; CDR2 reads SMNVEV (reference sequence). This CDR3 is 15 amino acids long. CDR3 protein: CASSLLGASRYEQFF. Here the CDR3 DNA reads TGTGCCAGCAGTTTATTAGGAGCGTCTAGGTATGAGCAGTTCTTC.

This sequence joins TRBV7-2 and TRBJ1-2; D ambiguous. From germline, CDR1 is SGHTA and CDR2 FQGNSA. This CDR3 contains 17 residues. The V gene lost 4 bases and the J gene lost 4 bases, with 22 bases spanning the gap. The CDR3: CASSYLLRDGKIYGYTF. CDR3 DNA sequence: TGTGCCAGCAGCTATTTACTCAGAGACGGAAAGATCTATGGCTACACCTTC.

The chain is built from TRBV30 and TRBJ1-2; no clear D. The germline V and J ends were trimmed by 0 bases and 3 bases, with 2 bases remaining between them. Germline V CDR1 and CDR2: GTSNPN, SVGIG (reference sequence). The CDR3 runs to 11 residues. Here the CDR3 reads CAWSVHYGYTF. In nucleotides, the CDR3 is TGTGCCTGGAGTGTACACTATGGCTACACCTTC.